The T cell receptor beta chain under discussion was sequenced for a study of shared clonotypes between healthy human individuals (dated by TCRdb to 2018 to 2020). About the full investigation: Three men and two women, aged 18 to 49 years, made up the cohort. For each donor, three plates each were used for CD4 naive and CD4 memory, two plates were used for CD8 naive, and one plate was used for CD8 memory. To estimate repertoire size and how much clonotypes are shared between individuals, the study performed deep sequencing of blood TCR repertoires from a few healthy adults. To increase sequencing depth and limit assay-specific biases, TCR repertoire library preparation and sequencing were carried out by different laboratories using diverse techniques. Each donor's leukapheresis produced roughly between about 0.8 and 8.9 billion PBMCs.

CD8 naive samples consisted of CD45RO-negative cells that were positively selected for CCR7, yielding a CD45RA+CCR7+ population without TemRA cells. The donors were healthy, HIV-negative adults who had no recently reported acute infections or vaccinations. Every donor was a Caucasian adult residing in Nashville, Tennessee, USA. Blood was obtained by leukapheresis, after which PBMCs were separated by Ficoll-Histopaque density gradient centrifugation and cryopreserved in liquid nitrogen vapor phase. Analytical flow cytometry was used to check the purity and quantity of every magnetically sorted T cell population. Each sorted fraction had its genomic DNA isolated and then quantified by UV absorbance on a Nanodrop 2000c. Results and caveats for the whole study, not just this receptor: Only blood was sampled, and tissue TCR repertoires likely differ from those in blood. Pairwise subsampling indicated that sequencing depth was expected to affect the degree of clonotype sharing among donors. Rarefaction of sorted-subset datasets indicated incomplete sequencing despite the large sequencing depth. Larger estimated clonotype richness was generally found for naive subsets than for memory subsets. The genetic and exposure-history diversity represented was limited by the small number of donors. Higher generation probabilities were observed for clonotypes shared by all four sorted-subset donors than for non-shared clonotypes. Across a handful of donors, 5% to 6% of naive CD4, around 3.3% of naive CD8, about 2.3% of memory CD4, and 0.4% of memory CD8 clonotypes were shared.

Using the deep immunoSEQ assay, multiplex PCR amplified TCR CDR3 regions from genomic DNA. For each cell subset, the extracted genomic DNA was distributed evenly across all wells of several immunoSEQ 96-well plates, and each plate served as one replicate. Each replicate PCR for sorted subsets received about 220 ng genomic DNA, equal to roughly 30,000 T cell genomes. Purified libraries were quantified with a Qubit 3.0 fluorometer, sized on a Bioanalyzer 2100, and re-quantified with the KAPA Library Quantification kit. Each immunoSEQ 96-well plate was sequenced on its own single-read 150-cycle Illumina NextSeq 550 flow cell. The study's own analysis went as follows. The immunoSEQ output contained only junctional sequences without quality scores, so filtering could not match that applied to full-length reads. To assign V/J genes and CDR3, sequences were annotated using PyIR, a Python wrapper for IgBLAST v1.9, with IMGT germline references. Reads were filtered out if the reads had weak V/J assignments (E-value above 1e-6), no CDR3, stop codons, out-of-frame junctions, or ambiguous translated residues. V3J clonotypes were defined by identical inferred V gene, J gene, and CDR3 amino acid sequence. Percentage overlap between repertoires was calculated by dividing the number of shared unique clonotypes by the size of the smaller repertoire. Richness of each repertoire was evaluated using RTK rarefaction, the Chao1 estimator, and Recon v2.1 estimates of unobserved clonotypes. For all TCRbeta clonotypes obtained by the gDNA method from a few donors, generation probabilities were computed with OLGA. TCRdb provides this immuneACCESS table in a form limited to in-frame rearrangements. Some clones are lacking; in checked studies, under half of them reflect an unresolved V gene, and why the rest are absent is not known. Clone size and the V and J calls come from that table; the DNA yielded D and trimming. In this sample the table shows over 2 million clones, roughly 95% of which occur a single time. The top ten clonotypes cover about 1.1% of the sample.

Concerning this clone: The antigen this receptor binds is unknown. Nothing much larger sits one base from this clone, and base qualities are not available.

Sequences were obtained from naive CD8+ T cells sorted from blood. In the paper's terms, the cell subset or site label means: CD45RA+CCR7+. The source of this sequence is a man aged 18 to 29 in good health.

The CDR3 reads as follows: CASSLEGEGEVADTQYF. The DNA is as follows: TGTGCCAGCAGCTTGGAAGGGGAGGGGGAAGTGGCGGATACGCAGTATTTT. Recombination joined TRBV5-4 with TRBJ2-3; the D gene is perhaps TRBD2, on 7 matching bases. V lost 0 bases and J lost 6 bases; the stretch between them is 20 bases long. CDR1 SGHNT and CDR2 YYREEE were looked up in the germline V gene (reference sequence). Taken from cysteine to phenylalanine, the CDR3 has 17 residues. CDR3 DNA only is kept here, 51 bases in frame from base 1.